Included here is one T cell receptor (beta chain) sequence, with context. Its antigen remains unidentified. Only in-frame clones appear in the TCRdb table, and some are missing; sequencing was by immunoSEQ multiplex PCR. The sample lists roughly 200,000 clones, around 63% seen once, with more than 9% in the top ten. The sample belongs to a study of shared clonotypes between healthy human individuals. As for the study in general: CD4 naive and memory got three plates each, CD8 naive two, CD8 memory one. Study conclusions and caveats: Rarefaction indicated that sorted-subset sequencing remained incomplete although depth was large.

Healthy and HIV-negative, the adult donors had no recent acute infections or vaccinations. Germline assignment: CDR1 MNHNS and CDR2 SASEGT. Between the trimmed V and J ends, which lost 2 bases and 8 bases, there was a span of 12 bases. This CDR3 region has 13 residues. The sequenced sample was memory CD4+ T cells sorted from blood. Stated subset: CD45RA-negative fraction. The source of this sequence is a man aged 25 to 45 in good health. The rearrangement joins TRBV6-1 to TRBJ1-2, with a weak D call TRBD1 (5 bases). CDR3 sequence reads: CASSERGMRGYTF. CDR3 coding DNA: TGTGCCAGCAGTGAAAGGGGAATGCGAGGCTACACCTTC.